Presented here are 23 T cell receptor beta chains from one specimen sequenced in a study of long-term antiretroviral therapy in people with HIV. The run of the v3.0 immunoSEQ assay was at survey level. TCRdb keeps only in-frame clones here, not all; method: immunoSEQ multiplex PCR. The table lists fewer than 45,000 clones, about 95% of them singletons. This specimen was unsorted PBMCs, taken 3.7 years after starting antiretroviral therapy. All receptors derive from a woman aged 45-60 years with HIV.

The genes are TRBV7-3 and TRBJ1-2; a possible D gene is TRBD1 (6 bases). Germline V lookup: CDR1 SGHTA, CDR2 FQGTGA. This CDR3 comprises 16 residues. Deletions cut 6 bases from V and 3 bases from J, with 20 bases between. The CDR3 bases are TGTGCCAGCAGTCCCGCGGCTAACCGGGGGCACTATGGCTACACCTTC. The encoded protein is CASSPAANRGHYGYTF.

V gene TRBV27 combines with J gene TRBJ2-6; no clear D. Germline V CDR1 and CDR2: MNHEY, SMNVEV (reference sequence). Trimming took 2 bases from V and 0 from J, leaving 2 bases between them. The CDR3 length is 14 residues. The CDR3, as DNA: TGTGCCAGCAGTTTAATCTCTGGGGCCAACGTCCTGACTTTC. Residues: CASSLISGANVLTF.

The rearrangement uses TRBV14 and TRBJ2-7, with 7 bases fitting TRBD1. V was pared by 4 bases and J by 6 bases, with 9 bases of the junction left unmatched. CDR3 length equals 14 residues. Germline V lookup: CDR1 SGHDN, CDR2 FVKESK. CDR3 region: CASSRMTGLGEQYF. In DNA form, the CDR3 reads TGTGCCAGCAGCCGAATGACAGGGCTGGGCGAGCAGTACTTC.

The chain employs TRBV18 and TRBJ2-2; D is unclear. Trimming left V 6 bases short and J 2 bases short, with 13 bases between. The CDR3 spans 15 residues. Germline CDR1 KGHSH, CDR2 LQKENI. The chain's CDR3 is CASSVTSINTGELFF. Written as DNA, the CDR3 is TGTGCCAGCTCCGTCACATCAATAAACACCGGGGAGCTGTTTTTT.

CDR3: CASSQDWRASQPQHF. In DNA form, the CDR3 reads TGCGCCAGCAGCCAAGACTGGAGGGCAAGTCAGCCCCAGCATTTT. The chain combines TRBV4-3 with TRBJ1-5; D is undetermined. Per germline, CDR1 LGHNA and CDR2 YSLEER. The CDR3 runs to 15 residues. Trimming removed 0 bases from V and 6 bases from J, with 12 bases in between.

This sequence joins TRBV19 and TRBJ2-3, with 10 bases that match TRBD1. Germline loops: CDR1 LNHDA, CDR2 SQIVND (reference sequence). The ends lost 5 bases at V and 4 bases at J; junction bases unmatched: 3. The CDR3 spans 14 residues. The CDR3 loop is CASSDRGPPDTQYF. The CDR3 region has the DNA TGTGCCAGTAGTGACAGGGGGCCCCCAGATACGCAGTATTTT.

This clone was seen a single time. The chain employs TRBV7-8 and TRBJ2-7, with 10 bases that match TRBD1. The germline gives CDR1 SGHVS, CDR2 FQNEAQ. Trimming cost V 1 base and J 2 bases; bases outside gene matches: 14. CDR3 size: 19 residues. CDR3: CASSLGRWAGQGKTYEQYF. As DNA, the CDR3 is TGTGCCAGCAGCTTAGGTCGGTGGGCGGGACAGGGGAAAACCTACGAGCAGTACTTC. Looking up the rest from reference TRBV7-8 and TRBJ2-7 gives the full variable domain: GAGVSQSPRYKVAKRGQDVALRCDPISGHVSLFWYQQALGQGPEFLTYFQNEAQLDKSGLPSDRFFAERPEGSVSTLKIQRTQQEDSAVYLCASSLGRWAGQGKTYEQYFGPGTRLTVT.

In its sample, this clone was seen once. The chain joins TRBV15 to TRBJ1-4, with D possibly TRBD1 on 6 matching bases. Germline V gene data show CDR1 as LNHNV and CDR2 as YYDKDF (reference sequence). The CDR3 is made up of 17 amino acids. V lost 4 bases and J 0 bases, leaving 15 bases between the germline ends. Here the CDR3 reads CATSISGEGATNEKLFF. The CDR3 nucleotides read TGTGCCACCAGCATAAGTGGGGAGGGGGCAACTAATGAAAAACTGTTTTTT.

The rearrangement joins TRBV10-3 to TRBJ1-3; D possibly corresponds to TRBD1 (6 bases). V lost 4 bases and J lost 4, with 20 bases in between. The CDR3 is made up of 17 amino acids. Looked up from germline, CDR1 is ENHRY and CDR2 is SYGVKD. The CDR3 nucleotides are TGTGCCATCAGTGCTCCAGAACAGGGACTGACGGGAAACACCATATATTTT. Protein: CAISAPEQGLTGNTIYF.

The J gene is TRBJ1-5, the V gene TRBV7-2, with D perhaps matching TRBD1 (5 bases). Germline lookup yields CDR1 SGHTA and CDR2 FQGNSA. Between the trimmed V and J ends, which lost 3 bases and 7 bases, there was a span of 16 bases. This CDR3 has 15 amino acids. The CDR3 protein is CASSFEGKRGQPQHF. In DNA, the CDR3 is TGTGCCAGCAGCTTCGAGGGAAAACGGGGCCAGCCCCAGCATTTT.

The chain is built from TRBV7-9 and TRBJ1-1, with 9 bases lining up with TRBD1. This CDR3 region has 15 residues. Trimming removed 4 bases from V and 3 bases from J; junction bases left unmatched: 6. In germline, CDR1 is SEHNR, CDR2 FQNEAQ (reference sequence). Here the CDR3 reads CASSSRGQGDTEAFF. The CDR3 nucleotides are TGTGCCAGCAGCTCAAGGGGACAGGGCGACACTGAAGCTTTCTTT.

The gene calls are TRBV12-5 and TRBJ1-1; D is uncertain. Looked up from germline, CDR1 is LGHNT and CDR2 is FRNRAP. The CDR3 totals 14 residues. V was shortened by 1 base and J by 9 bases, with 15 bases between the two germline ends. This chain's CDR3 is CASGLDSGPRQAFF. CDR3 bases: TGTGCTAGTGGTTTGGACAGTGGGCCTCGACAAGCTTTCTTT.

The V call is TRBV19, the J call TRBJ1-2; 9 bases align to TRBD1. The V gene end was trimmed by 5 bases and the J gene end by 5 bases; junction bases not matched to a gene: 9. There are 15 residues in the CDR3. Germline CDR1 and CDR2: LNHDA and SQIVND (reference sequence). For the CDR3, the DNA is TGTGCCAGTAGTCCTCCCGGGACAGGGTTGTATGGCTACACCTTC. Amino acid sequence: CASSPPGTGLYGYTF.

This clone was recorded only once. The CDR3 is CASSLLAGTAGELFF. The CDR3 coding sequence is TGTGCCAGCAGCCTACTAGCGGGGACCGCCGGGGAGCTGTTTTTT. V usage is TRBV2 and J usage is TRBJ2-2; TRBD2 aligns across 10 bases. V lost 6 bases to trimming and J lost 6 bases; unmatched junction nucleotides: 7. CDR1 is SNHLY, CDR2 FYNNEI, per germline. This CDR3 contains 15 residues.

In this sample, this clone turned up once. V is TRBV30 and J is TRBJ1-4; TRBD1 is a possible D gene (6 bases). Germline-derived CDR1 and CDR2 are GTSNPN and SVGIG (reference sequence). The CDR3 runs to 17 residues. The V gene lost 0 bases and the J gene lost 3 bases, with 17 bases spanning the gap. The CDR3 sequence is CAWSVLRGPAPNEKLFF. CDR3 nucleotides: TGTGCCTGGAGTGTATTGCGGGGGCCGGCCCCTAATGAAAAACTGTTTTTT.

The chain has TRBV30 and TRBJ1-3; a possible D gene is TRBD1 (6 bases). Trimming pared 1 base from V and 4 bases from J, leaving 11 bases between. This CDR3 region has 14 residues. Germline V CDR1 and CDR2: GTSNPN, SVGIG (reference sequence). The chain's CDR3 is CAWSDRVWGNTIYF. The CDR3 DNA sequence: TGTGCCTGGAGTGACAGGGTCTGGGGAAACACCATATATTTT.

This rearrangement joins TRBV5-1 to TRBJ2-7; D gene uncertain. This CDR3 is 18 amino acids long. Germline CDR1 SGHRS, CDR2 YFSETQ. V gave up 1 base and J gave up 3 bases, with 23 bases separating them. This CDR3 is CASSLIGPTAGGNYEQYF. In DNA, the CDR3 is TGCGCCAGCAGCTTGATTGGGCCCACAGCTGGTGGAAACTACGAGCAGTACTTC. The variable domain in full, completed from reference TRBV5-1 and TRBJ2-7, reads KAGVTQTPRYLIKTRGQQVTLSCSPISGHRSVSWYQQTPGQGLQFLFEYFSETQRNKGNFPGRFSGRQFSNSRSEMNVSTLELGDSALYLCASSLIGPTAGGNYEQYFGPGTRLTVT.

The rearrangement uses TRBV2 and TRBJ1-5; D is unclear. V was shortened by 2 bases and J by 0 bases, with 8 bases between the two germline ends. Germline lookup yields CDR1 SNHLY and CDR2 FYNNEI. The CDR3 length is 15 residues. The CDR3 DNA follows: TGTGCCAGCAGTGAACCCAATTATAGCAATCAGCCCCAGCATTTT. It specifies CASSEPNYSNQPQHF.

CDR3 bases: TGTGCCAGCAGTTACTCTGGGGGGGTTGAAGCTTTCTTT. It encodes CASSYSGGVEAFF. This chain uses TRBV6-5 with TRBJ1-1; a weak D match, TRBD1 (5 bases). Trimming took off 0 bases at V and 7 bases at J, with 9 bases between the two ends. This CDR3 region has 13 residues. Germline V gene data show CDR1 as MNHEY and CDR2 as SVGAGI.

The chain combines TRBV5-1 with TRBJ1-4; D not resolved. CDR3 length: 14 residues. With 0 bases removed from V and 5 bases from J, the gap between germline ends came to 8 bases. Germline loops: CDR1 SGHRS, CDR2 YFSETQ. CDR3 DNA: TGCGCCAGCAGCTTGGAGACCCTAAATGAAAAACTGTTTTTT. It is translated as CASSLETLNEKLFF.

The chain uses TRBV27 and TRBJ2-2; 8 bases are a match to TRBD1. The ends lost 6 bases at V and 1 base at J; junction bases unmatched: 7. Germline V lookup: CDR1 MNHEY, CDR2 SMNVEV (reference sequence). The CDR3 covers 16 residues. The CDR3 DNA reads TGTGCCAGCAGCCCTAGGGGGACAGGGAACACCGGGGAGCTGTTTTTT. This gives the protein CASSPRGTGNTGELFF.

The rearrangement joins TRBV7-2 to TRBJ2-7; D remains ambiguous. The germline V gene has CDR1 SGHTA and CDR2 FQGNSA. Trimming took 1 base from V and 3 from J, leaving 7 bases between them. The CDR3 length is 13 residues. The CDR3: CASSLDPDYEQYF. The CDR3 DNA reads TGTGCCAGCAGCTTAGACCCAGACTACGAGCAGTACTTC.

This rearrangement joins TRBV5-1 to TRBJ2-1; possibly TRBD1 for D (6 bases). Germline values: CDR1 SGHRS, CDR2 YFSETQ. The CDR3 covers 14 residues. Trimming took off 2 bases at V and 1 base at J, with 7 bases between the two ends. The CDR3: CASSFGQSYNEQFF. The DNA for the CDR3 is TGCGCCAGCAGCTTCGGACAGTCCTACAATGAGCAGTTCTTC. Drawing the rest from reference TRBV5-1 and TRBJ2-1, the complete variable domain is KAGVTQTPRYLIKTRGQQVTLSCSPISGHRSVSWYQQTPGQGLQFLFEYFSETQRNKGNFPGRFSGRQFSNSRSEMNVSTLELGDSALYLCASSFGQSYNEQFFGPGTRLTVL.